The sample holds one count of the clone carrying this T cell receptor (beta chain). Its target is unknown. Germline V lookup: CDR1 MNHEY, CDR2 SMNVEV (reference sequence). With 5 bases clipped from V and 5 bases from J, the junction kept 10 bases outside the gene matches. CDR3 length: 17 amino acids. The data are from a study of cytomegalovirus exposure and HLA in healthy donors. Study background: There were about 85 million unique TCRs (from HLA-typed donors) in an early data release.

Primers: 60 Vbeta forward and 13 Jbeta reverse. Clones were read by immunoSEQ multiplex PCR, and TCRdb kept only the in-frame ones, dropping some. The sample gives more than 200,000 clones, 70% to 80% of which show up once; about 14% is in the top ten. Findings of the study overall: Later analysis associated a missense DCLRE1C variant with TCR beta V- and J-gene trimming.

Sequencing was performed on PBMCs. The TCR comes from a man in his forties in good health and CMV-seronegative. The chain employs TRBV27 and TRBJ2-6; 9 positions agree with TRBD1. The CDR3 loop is CASSPGQGGSRANVLTF. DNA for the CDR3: TGTGCCAGCAGTCCGGGACAGGGTGGTTCGCGGGCCAACGTCCTGACTTTC.